This is a list of T cell receptor beta chains from one sample in a study of T cell responses to AZD1222 COVID-19 vaccine. Measured with immunoSEQ multiplex PCR; TCRdb has only the in-frame clones, and not every one. The profile shows more than 100,000 clones, about nine tenths of them singletons. This specimen consisted of peripheral blood, obtained 28 days after the second AZD1222 dose. These receptors were obtained from an adult who received the AZD1222 COVID-19 vaccine. The CDR3 runs from the conserved cysteine through the conserved F or W. A D gene is named only where the DNA matches it firmly. Rows may omit the clone size; those that give it use once, few, many or a size class.

j_gene: TRBJ2-1
d_gene: TRBD2
v_gene: TRBV7-3
abundance: NA
CDR3nt: TGTGCCAGCAGCTCGGGACTAGCGGGACGTACCTACAATGAGCAGTTCTTC
CDR3aa: CASSSGLAGRTYNEQFF

j_gene: TRBJ1-2
d_gene: NA
v_gene: TRBV5-4
abundance: NA
CDR3nt: TGTGCCAGCAGCGGACGGGACCCGGGACACTATGGCTACACCTTC
CDR3aa: CASSGRDPGHYGYTF

j_gene: TRBJ2-3
d_gene: NA
v_gene: TRBV19
abundance: NA
CDR3nt: TGTGCCAGTAGTATCCTAGGGGGGGGTGCAGATACGCAGTATTTT
CDR3aa: CASSILGGGADTQYF

j_gene: TRBJ1-2
d_gene: NA
v_gene: TRBV6-1
abundance: few
CDR3nt: TGTGCCAGCAGTGAAAGGACCCTGGCCCAATCTGGCTACACCTTC
CDR3aa: CASSERTLAQSGYTF

j_gene: TRBJ1-3
d_gene: TRBD1
v_gene: TRBV5-1
abundance: once
CDR3nt: TGCGCCAGCAGCTTGGCCGTTGGGACAGGAGGTTATTACTCTGGAAACACCATATATTTT
CDR3aa: CASSLAVGTGGYYSGNTIYF

j_gene: TRBJ1-2
d_gene: NA
v_gene: TRBV5-1
abundance: once
CDR3nt: TGCGCCAGCAGATTAAGTGGGGAGCATGGCTACACCTTC
CDR3aa: CASRLSGEHGYTF

j_gene: TRBJ1-1
d_gene: NA
v_gene: TRBV11-3
abundance: NA
CDR3nt: TGTGCCAGCAGCTCCCAAGAGGGGAGGAGTACTGAAGCTTTCTTT
CDR3aa: CASSSQEGRSTEAFF

j_gene: TRBJ1-2
d_gene: NA
v_gene: TRBV20-1
abundance: NA
CDR3nt: TGCAGTCCCCACCTTCCGTATGGCTACACCTTC
CDR3aa: CSPHLPYGYTF

j_gene: TRBJ2-5
d_gene: NA
v_gene: TRBV10-1
abundance: NA
CDR3nt: TGCGCCAGCAGTGACCAGCGTCAAGAGACCCAGTACTTC
CDR3aa: CASSDQRQETQYF

j_gene: TRBJ1-2
d_gene: NA
v_gene: TRBV12-3/TRBV12-4
abundance: NA
CDR3nt: TGTGCCAGCGCCCTGGAAACCGGCTATGGCTACACCTTC
CDR3aa: CASALETGYGYTF

j_gene: TRBJ1-1
d_gene: TRBD1
v_gene: TRBV4-1
abundance: NA
CDR3nt: TGCGCCAGCAGCCAAGGGGAAGGGGGCGCGGGGTTGAGCACTGAAGCTTTCTTT
CDR3aa: CASSQGEGGAGLSTEAFF

j_gene: TRBJ1-2
d_gene: NA
v_gene: TRBV5-6
abundance: NA
CDR3nt: TGTGCCAGCAGCTCCGGGACGGCGATCTATGGCTACACCTTC
CDR3aa: CASSSGTAIYGYTF

j_gene: TRBJ2-2
d_gene: TRBD1
v_gene: TRBV28
abundance: once
CDR3nt: TGTGCCAGCAGCCGGGACAGGGGAGTCACCGGGGAGCTGTTTTTT
CDR3aa: CASSRDRGVTGELFF

j_gene: TRBJ1-6
d_gene: NA
v_gene: TRBV27
abundance: NA
CDR3nt: TGTGCCACCCAGGGGAGATCGAGCTCCTATAATTCACCCCTCCACTTT
CDR3aa: CATQGRSSSYNSPLHF

j_gene: TRBJ1-3
d_gene: NA
v_gene: TRBV11-2
abundance: once
CDR3nt: TGTGCCAGCAGCTTAGTTTTGTTCTCTGGAAACACCATATATTTT
CDR3aa: CASSLVLFSGNTIYF

j_gene: TRBJ2-1
d_gene: NA
v_gene: TRBV11-3
abundance: NA
CDR3nt: TGTGCCAGCAGCTTAGATATGGGGAATGAGCAGTTCTTC
CDR3aa: CASSLDMGNEQFF

j_gene: TRBJ1-4
d_gene: NA
v_gene: TRBV7-2
abundance: NA
CDR3nt: TGTGCCAGCAGCCCCACAGGGTTGGGGGAAAAACTGTTTTTT
CDR3aa: CASSPTGLGEKLFF